The clone carrying this T cell receptor beta chain was detected ten times or more. Its antigen is not identified. The record originates from a study of neurological immune-mediated disorders. Trimming shortened V by 0 bases and J by 1 base, and 3 bases separated the two germline ends. This CDR3 spans 13 amino acids. The starting material, 2 million PBMCs stored at -80 C, gave rise to the unsorted libraries. It was by 5'RACE with 10-nucleotide random UMIs that the cDNA was made. Each CDR3 protein gets one entry after TCRdb re-called the 5' RACE reads with MiXCR. Here the sample spans under 90,000 distinct CDR3 sequences, roughly 3.5% being singletons. General observations from the study: There were no CDR3 amino acid sequences shared by expanded clones across subjects, a result suggesting private repertoires in all groups. Falling below healthy controls, multiple sclerosis showed the least TCR clonal expansion, while HTLV-1-associated myelopathy showed the most.

The receptor's source is a woman in her 50s with multiple sclerosis. This sequence joins TRBV12-3 or TRBV12-4 and TRBJ1-1; D is unclear. Source material: PBMCs. The CDR3 is CASSLAGNTEAFF. The CDR3 DNA follows: TGTGCCAGCAGTTTAGCCGGGAACACTGAAGCTTTCTTT.